The entry below gives a single T cell receptor (beta chain) sequence along with its context. Antigen: not known. The protocol was immunoSEQ multiplex PCR, while the TCRdb copy is restricted to in-frame clones and leaves out a portion. The data contain some 110,000 clones, 85% to 90% of them seen just once; the ten biggest clones take up 2.4%. Lung cancer patients with chemo-refractory metastatic non-small-cell disease were given focal radiation plus CTLA-4 blockade with ipilimumab. The sample belongs to a study of radiotherapy plus CTLA-4 blockade in lung cancer. Study at large: In 18% of patients, objective responses were seen; approximately 31% had disease control.

Germline loops: CDR1 SGHRS, CDR2 YFSETQ. The J segment lost 4 bases and the V segment lost 0 bases, leaving 9 bases of the junction unmatched. This CDR3 comprises 16 residues. Findings and caveats of the study: Tumor-origin TCR clones grew in blood after radiotherapy plus ipilimumab. Response was reportedly best predicted by early blood T cell clone dynamics, with interferon-beta.

The chain joins TRBV5-1 to TRBJ1-1; TRBD1 matches 7 bases. The input for sequencing was peripheral blood, taken from a patient treated with radiotherapy plus ipilimumab. The clonotype was recovered from a human donor with non-small cell lung cancer that progressed on radiotherapy plus ipilimumab. Some clones in this sample may be carry-over from other donors' samples. The CDR3: CASSLAVMTGLTEAFF. The CDR3 DNA reads TGCGCCAGCAGCTTGGCGGTCATGACAGGGCTCACTGAAGCTTTCTTT.